This T cell receptor (beta chain) was profiled in a study of blood T cell repertoires in COVID-19. Looking at the study overall: Sites across the United States, Italy and Spain contributed samples from acute and convalescent COVID-19. T cells, B-cell-depleted T cells, or PBMCs provided the cDNA or gDNA that served as material.

The CDR3 has 18 amino acids. The V end lost 5 bases, the J end lost 9 bases, and 26 bases lay between the germline ends. Germline V gives CDR1 SGHTA, CDR2 FQGNSA. As processed by the authors: Reference gene primer amplification gave estimated nucleated cell counts. Profiling relied on immunoSEQ multiplex PCR, and the TCRdb table lists in-frame clones only, not all of them. V and J calls and clone size come straight from that table; D and trimming were deduced from the DNA. The table records roughly 320,000 clones, more than 80% of them present only once. Patients of the Seattle cohort, enrolled during active infection, were followed longitudinally.

The clonotype comes from a woman aged 45-65 years with COVID-19, enrolled during active disease. The sample was peripheral blood. This chain joins TRBV7-2 and TRBJ1-6; D not certain. CDR3: CASSISFGRRFVGSPLHF. CDR3 DNA: TGTGCCAGCAGCATTAGTTTCGGGAGACGGTTCGTGGGTTCACCCCTCCACTTT.